Listed here is a single T cell receptor (beta chain). The antigen is not known. The table came from immunoSEQ multiplex PCR; TCRdb's copy has only in-frame clones and leaves some out. The profile covers 35,000 to 40,000 clones, with 70% to 90% appearing a single time and about 2.9% taken by the ten largest. This entry is derived from a study of lymphopenia after photon versus proton radiotherapy. Study results and caveats: Post-nadir diversity loss with photons came from oligoclonal expansion, particularly CD8+ Temra cells. Survival link was tested only in deceased patients; proton benefit remains a possibility.

Sequenced here: peripheral blood, sampled from a patient treated with photon-based radiotherapy. The source of this sequence is a man between 45 and 60 years old with gastric cancer.

The DNA for the CDR3 is TGTGCCAGCAGTTTATTTAGCCGGGAGCAGTACTTC. It specifies CASSLFSREQYF. The chain carries TRBV28 and TRBJ2-7, with D hard to call. V was trimmed by 1 base and J by 7 bases, leaving 8 bases between them. Germline-derived CDR1 and CDR2 are MDHEN and SYDVKM. This CDR3 has 12 amino acids. The full variable domain, with the rest looked up from reference TRBV28 and TRBJ2-7, is DVKVTQSSRYLVKRTGEKVFLECVQDMDHENMFWYRQDPGLGLRLIYFSYDVKMKEKGDIPEGYSVSREKKERFSLILESASTNQTSMYLCASSLFSREQYFGPGTRLTVT.